This TCR beta chain was sequenced during a study of TIL therapy for anti-PD-1-resistant metastatic lung cancer (dated by TCRdb to about 2021). With regard to the full study: Tumors were collected before any PD-1/PD-L1 blockade, after which patients were given nivolumab, and patients who progressed were given lymphodepletion, an infusion of expanded TIL and IL-2. Among the enrolled patients, the median age was 54 years (range roughly 38-80), and the median tumor PD-L1 proportion score was around 6%. Most of the cohort had lung adenocarcinoma, including a handful of EGFR-mutant tumors and two ALK-rearranged tumors, and half of the patients were either current or former smokers. A median non-synonymous tumor mutation burden of about 1.6 mutations per megabase was determined across the cohort by whole-exome sequencing. T cell receptor beta sequencing of tumor and peripheral blood served to follow clonotypes across the tumor, the expanded TIL product, and serial blood samples. The full study reports these points: The baseline peripheral repertoire was partially replaced by infused TIL clonotypes, which then decayed over months, and no apparent association between persistence and response was found. Generalizability was limited because the cohort was highly selected, with more treatment-naive, never-smoker and oncogene-addicted patients included than is typical. The study protocol defined all tumor marker inferences as exploratory.

The immunoSEQ v3 hsTCRB kit was used to amplify TCR beta CDR3 regions from genomic DNA through bias-controlled multiplex PCR. TCR libraries were sequenced on an Illumina NextSeq 500 to around 2 million read pairs for survey level or roughly 4.5-6 million for deep level. The original methods were these. The immunoSEQ Analyzer software assigned V, D and J genes, filtered out non-productive sequences, and reported clonality. Repertoires of infused TIL and blood were compared using productive Simpson clonality and the Morisita overlap index of productive TRB rearrangements. Absolute clonotype counts in blood were estimated by multiplying the lymphocyte count by the CD3+ fraction and by the productive frequency of the clone. TCRdb stores this immuneACCESS table with in-frame sequences only. Part of the clones is absent; in the studies checked, under half of the shortfall reflects unresolved V genes, and no reason is known for the rest. That table supplies the V and J calls and clone size; D and trimming were determined from the DNA. The sample contains just over 20,000 clones, about 79% of them found a single time. The top ten hold roughly 7% of the sample.

V has 6 bases trimmed and J has 0 bases trimmed; junction bases matching no gene number 16. CDR1 and CDR2 are read off the germline V gene as MDHEN and SYDVKM. The CDR3 numbers 19 residues from cysteine through phenylalanine. Left in the record is the CDR3 DNA by itself, 57 bases read in frame from the first base. The time point label on this specimen signifies: pre-treatment sample, taken before nivolumab and TIL therapy. Adults with stage 4 NSCLC were enrolled in a dual-center phase I trial from late 2017 to early 2020. Samples came from a single-arm, open-label phase I trial of tumor-infiltrating lymphocyte therapy with nivolumab in advanced non-small cell lung cancer. Blood mononuclear cells from EDTA tubes were separated on a Ficoll gradient and snap-frozen as pellets, and DNA was extracted from the cells using a Qiagen mini-prep kit. With regard to this clone: Its antigen remains undetermined. Base qualities are not recorded, but no much larger clone differs from it by a single base.

The chain is encoded by TRBV28 joined to TRBJ2-7, with 11 bases aligning to TRBD2. The sequencing used blood, collected at baseline. This sequence was found in a person between 25 and 79 years old with non-small cell lung cancer. The DNA reads as follows: TGTGCCAGCAGAGCCCTCCTGGGACTAGCGGCGTCGAGCTCCTACGAGCAGTACTTC. It codes for CASRALLGLAASSSYEQYF.